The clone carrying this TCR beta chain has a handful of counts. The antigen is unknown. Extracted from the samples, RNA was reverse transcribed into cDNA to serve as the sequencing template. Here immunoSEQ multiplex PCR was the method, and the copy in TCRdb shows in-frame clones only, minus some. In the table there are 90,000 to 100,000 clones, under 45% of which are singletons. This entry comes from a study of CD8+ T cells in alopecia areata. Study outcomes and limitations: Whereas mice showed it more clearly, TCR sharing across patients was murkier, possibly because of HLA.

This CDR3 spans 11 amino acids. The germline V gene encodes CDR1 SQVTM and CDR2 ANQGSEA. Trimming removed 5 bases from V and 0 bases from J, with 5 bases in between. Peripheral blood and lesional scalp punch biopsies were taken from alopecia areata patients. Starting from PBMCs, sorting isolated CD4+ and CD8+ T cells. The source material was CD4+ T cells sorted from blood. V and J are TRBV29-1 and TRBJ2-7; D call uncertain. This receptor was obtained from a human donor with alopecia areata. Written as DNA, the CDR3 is TGCAGCGTTCGGTACTCCTACGAGCAGTACTTC. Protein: CSVRYSYEQYF.